These T cell receptor beta chains were read from a single sample in a study of shared clonotypes between healthy human individuals. Assay: immunoSEQ multiplex PCR; the TCRdb copy retains only in-frame clones and omits some. Altogether 2 million or so clones are present, over 85% being singletons, with the ten largest covering roughly 0.13%. The sample comprised naive CD4+ T cells sorted from blood. The receptors were gathered from a man between 18 and 35 years old in good health. The CDR3 runs from the conserved cysteine through the conserved F or W. A D gene is named only where the DNA matches it firmly. Clone size is not always given. Where it is, it says once, few, many or a class for expanded clones.

d_gene: -; j_gene: TRBJ1-4; abundance: -; v_gene: TRBV5-1; CDR3nt: TGCGCCAGCCGGGAGGGCAGTAATAATGAAAAACTGTTTTTT; CDR3aa: CASREGSNNEKLFF
d_gene: -; j_gene: TRBJ1-2; abundance: once; v_gene: TRBV7-3; CDR3nt: TGTGCCAGCACCTTACGTGGGTACATCTACACCTTC; CDR3aa: CASTLRGYIYTF
d_gene: TRBD2; j_gene: TRBJ2-7; abundance: -; v_gene: TRBV28; CDR3nt: TGTGCCAGCAGCCGGACTAGCGGGAGTAGTCGCGCGCAGTACTTC; CDR3aa: CASSRTSGSSRAQYF
d_gene: -; j_gene: TRBJ1-1; abundance: -; v_gene: TRBV10-3; CDR3nt: TGTGCCATCAGTCTCGAGGGGTGGGGGAACACTGAAGCTTTCTTT; CDR3aa: CAISLEGWGNTEAFF
d_gene: -; j_gene: TRBJ1-1; abundance: -; v_gene: TRBV5-1; CDR3nt: TGCGCCAGCAGCCGCTTGCAAGGGGTAAACACTGAAGCTTTCTTT; CDR3aa: CASSRLQGVNTEAFF
d_gene: -; j_gene: TRBJ2-6; abundance: -; v_gene: TRBV4-1; CDR3nt: TGCGCCAGCAGCCAAGACGGGAGCCTCTCTGGGGCCAACGTCCTGACTTTC; CDR3aa: CASSQDGSLSGANVLTF
d_gene: TRBD1; j_gene: TRBJ2-5; abundance: -; v_gene: TRBV11-2; CDR3nt: TGTGCCAGCAGCTTCGGGACAGGGGGTTATGTGGAGACCCAGTACTTC; CDR3aa: CASSFGTGGYVETQYF
d_gene: -; j_gene: TRBJ2-7; abundance: -; v_gene: TRBV5-1; CDR3nt: TGCGCCAGCAAGGTGGACAACTACTACGAGCAGTACTTC; CDR3aa: CASKVDNYYEQYF
d_gene: -; j_gene: TRBJ1-5; abundance: -; v_gene: TRBV6-5; CDR3nt: TGTGCCATCAGTGAGTTGGGCCAGCCCCAGCATTTT; CDR3aa: CAISELGQPQHF
d_gene: TRBD1; j_gene: TRBJ1-4; abundance: -; v_gene: TRBV15; CDR3nt: TGTGCCACCAGCAGACCGACAGGGGGTGGGGAAAAACTGTTTTTT; CDR3aa: CATSRPTGGGEKLFF
d_gene: TRBD2; j_gene: TRBJ2-3; abundance: -; v_gene: TRBV7-9; CDR3nt: TGTGCCAGCAGCTCGGAGCGGGAGGACCTCACAGATACGCAGTATTTT; CDR3aa: CASSSEREDLTDTQYF
d_gene: -; j_gene: TRBJ2-2; abundance: -; v_gene: TRBV18; CDR3nt: TGTGCCAGCTCACCACTCCAGCGTCCGAACACCGGGGAGCTGTTTTTT; CDR3aa: CASSPLQRPNTGELFF
d_gene: TRBD2; j_gene: TRBJ2-2; abundance: -; v_gene: TRBV7-9; CDR3nt: TGTGCCAGCAGCTTAGTTAGCGGGAAAGGCGGGGAGCTGTTTTTT; CDR3aa: CASSLVSGKGGELFF
d_gene: -; j_gene: TRBJ1-5; abundance: once; v_gene: TRBV28; CDR3nt: TGTGCCAGCAGTTCTACCGGGACCGGCGGTCAGCCCCAGCATTTT; CDR3aa: CASSSTGTGGQPQHF
d_gene: TRBD1; j_gene: TRBJ1-1; abundance: -; v_gene: TRBV30; CDR3nt: TGTGCCTGGAGGGACAGGGACTACACTGAAGCTTTCTTT; CDR3aa: CAWRDRDYTEAFF
d_gene: TRBD1; j_gene: TRBJ2-7; abundance: -; v_gene: TRBV5-4; CDR3nt: TGTGCCAGCAGTGGGACAGGGATAGCCTACGAGCAGTACTTC; CDR3aa: CASSGTGIAYEQYF
d_gene: -; j_gene: TRBJ2-5; abundance: -; v_gene: TRBV27; CDR3nt: TGTGCCAGCAGTCCACCGGGGCGAGCACGCGGAGAGACCCAGTACTTC; CDR3aa: CASSPPGRARGETQYF
d_gene: TRBD1; j_gene: TRBJ1-3; abundance: once; v_gene: TRBV19; CDR3nt: TGTGCCAGTAGGACAGGGGCTGGAAACACCATATATTTT; CDR3aa: CASRTGAGNTIYF
d_gene: TRBD2; j_gene: TRBJ2-3; abundance: -; v_gene: TRBV27; CDR3nt: TGTGCCAGCAGTGTTCGGACTAGCGGGACGTTCGGCACAGATACGCAGTATTTT; CDR3aa: CASSVRTSGTFGTDTQYF
d_gene: -; j_gene: TRBJ2-6; abundance: -; v_gene: TRBV29-1; CDR3nt: TGCAGCGTGGGCCCTGGGGCCAACGTCCTGACTTTC; CDR3aa: CSVGPGANVLTF
d_gene: -; j_gene: TRBJ2-7; abundance: -; v_gene: TRBV18; CDR3nt: TGTGCCAGCTCACCAGGGACCGACACCTACGAGCAGTACTTC; CDR3aa: CASSPGTDTYEQYF
d_gene: TRBD1; j_gene: TRBJ1-4; abundance: -; v_gene: TRBV5-1; CDR3nt: TGCGCCAGCAGCTGGGGACAGGGGGTGGAAAAACTGTTTTTT; CDR3aa: CASSWGQGVEKLFF
d_gene: TRBD2; j_gene: TRBJ2-5; abundance: -; v_gene: TRBV7-2; CDR3nt: TGTGCCAGCAGCTTGGTAGCGGGGGGGGAGACCCAGTACTTC; CDR3aa: CASSLVAGGETQYF
d_gene: TRBD1; j_gene: TRBJ2-5; abundance: -; v_gene: TRBV10-1; CDR3nt: TGCGCCAGCAGTGAGTCAGGGGGCCCTTCCGGGGCCCAGTACTTC; CDR3aa: CASSESGGPSGAQYF
d_gene: -; j_gene: TRBJ2-7; abundance: -; v_gene: TRBV25-1; CDR3nt: TGTGCCAGCAGTGACCGGACAGCCGGGATCTACGAGCAGTACTTC; CDR3aa: CASSDRTAGIYEQYF
d_gene: -; j_gene: TRBJ2-1; abundance: once; v_gene: TRBV5-1; CDR3nt: TGCGCCAGCAGCTTGGAGCCAGGTTACAATGAGCAGTTCTTC; CDR3aa: CASSLEPGYNEQFF
d_gene: -; j_gene: TRBJ1-1; abundance: -; v_gene: TRBV5-1; CDR3nt: TGCGCCAGCAGCTGGACCAAAGTGGGAGGCACTGAAGCTTTCTTT; CDR3aa: CASSWTKVGGTEAFF
d_gene: -; j_gene: TRBJ2-3; abundance: -; v_gene: TRBV4-1; CDR3nt: TGCGCCAGCTCCCTCCCCTTTACAGATACGCAGTATTTT; CDR3aa: CASSLPFTDTQYF
d_gene: -; j_gene: TRBJ2-7; abundance: -; v_gene: TRBV5-1; CDR3nt: TGCGCCAGCAGCTTGGGGCAGAACTCCTACGAGCAGTACTTC; CDR3aa: CASSLGQNSYEQYF
d_gene: -; j_gene: TRBJ2-7; abundance: -; v_gene: TRBV12-5; CDR3nt: TGTGCTAGTGGTTTGGTACGGCCGGGAGACTACGAGCAGTACTTC; CDR3aa: CASGLVRPGDYEQYF
d_gene: -; j_gene: TRBJ2-1; abundance: -; v_gene: TRBV6-6; CDR3nt: TGTGCCACGCGTGGTACACGGGAGAGATCCTACAATGAGCAGTTCTTC; CDR3aa: CATRGTRERSYNEQFF
d_gene: -; j_gene: TRBJ2-7; abundance: -; v_gene: TRBV20-1; CDR3nt: TGCAGTGCTAGTGAGGGGGACGAGCAGTACTTC; CDR3aa: CSASEGDEQYF
d_gene: TRBD1; j_gene: TRBJ1-4; abundance: -; v_gene: TRBV30; CDR3nt: TGTGCCTGGATGGGGACAGCAAATGAAAAACTGTTTTTT; CDR3aa: CAWMGTANEKLFF
d_gene: -; j_gene: TRBJ2-2; abundance: -; v_gene: TRBV6-5; CDR3nt: TGTGCCAGCAGTTACGATGGAGCCCCCGGGGAGCTGTTTTTT; CDR3aa: CASSYDGAPGELFF
d_gene: -; j_gene: TRBJ1-2; abundance: -; v_gene: TRBV6-6; CDR3nt: TGTGCCAGCAGCCCCGACAGGAACTATGGCTACACCTTC; CDR3aa: CASSPDRNYGYTF
d_gene: TRBD2; j_gene: TRBJ2-2; abundance: -; v_gene: TRBV5-4; CDR3nt: TGTGCCAGCAGCCCGGGGACTAGGTCCGGGGAGCTGTTTTTT; CDR3aa: CASSPGTRSGELFF
d_gene: TRBD1; j_gene: TRBJ2-1; abundance: -; v_gene: TRBV5-1; CDR3nt: TGCGCCAGCAGCTTGGGGGACAGGGAAAATGAGCAGTTCTTC; CDR3aa: CASSLGDRENEQFF
d_gene: TRBD1; j_gene: TRBJ2-3; abundance: -; v_gene: TRBV29-1; CDR3nt: TGCAGCGTTAGACAGGGGACAGATACGCAGTATTTT; CDR3aa: CSVRQGTDTQYF
d_gene: -; j_gene: TRBJ1-1; abundance: -; v_gene: TRBV5-4; CDR3nt: TGTGCCAGCAGCACGAAGACAGGCCAACCAGAAGCTTTCTTT; CDR3aa: CASSTKTGQPEAFF
d_gene: TRBD1; j_gene: TRBJ1-4; abundance: -; v_gene: TRBV27; CDR3nt: TGTGCCAGCAGTCCCCCGGGCAGGGGGAAACTGTTTTTT; CDR3aa: CASSPPGRGKLFF
d_gene: TRBD2; j_gene: TRBJ2-1; abundance: -; v_gene: TRBV10-3; CDR3nt: TGTGCCAGCGGACTAGCGGGAGGGAACAATGAGCAGTTCTTC; CDR3aa: CASGLAGGNNEQFF
d_gene: TRBD1; j_gene: TRBJ1-2; abundance: -; v_gene: TRBV9; CDR3nt: TGTGCCAGCAGCGCGAAGCCGGGGACAGGGAACTATGGCTACACCTTC; CDR3aa: CASSAKPGTGNYGYTF
d_gene: -; j_gene: TRBJ2-4; abundance: -; v_gene: TRBV9; CDR3nt: TGTGCCAGCAGCGTAGGATCAGAAAACATAAGGGACATTCAGTACTTC; CDR3aa: CASSVGSENIRDIQYF
d_gene: -; j_gene: TRBJ2-3; abundance: -; v_gene: TRBV7-2; CDR3nt: TGTGCCAGCAGCTTTGCAGGCCCGGGAGATACGCAGTATTTT; CDR3aa: CASSFAGPGDTQYF
d_gene: -; j_gene: TRBJ2-7; abundance: -; v_gene: TRBV5-1; CDR3nt: TGCGCCAGCAGCTCTGACGGTTACGAGCAGTACTTC; CDR3aa: CASSSDGYEQYF
d_gene: TRBD1; j_gene: TRBJ2-7; abundance: once; v_gene: TRBV2; CDR3nt: TGTGCCAGCAGGGACTGGGACAGGGTTTACGAGCAGTACTTC; CDR3aa: CASRDWDRVYEQYF
d_gene: -; j_gene: TRBJ2-3; abundance: -; v_gene: TRBV27; CDR3nt: TGTGCCAGCAGTGAGGTCCCCCCGGCCGCAGATACGCAGTATTTT; CDR3aa: CASSEVPPAADTQYF
d_gene: -; j_gene: TRBJ1-5; abundance: -; v_gene: TRBV27; CDR3nt: TGTGCCAGCAGCCCACTGTATAGCAATCAGCCCCAGCATTTT; CDR3aa: CASSPLYSNQPQHF
d_gene: -; j_gene: TRBJ1-2; abundance: once; v_gene: TRBV20-1; CDR3nt: TGCAGTGCTCCGGAGGGGTATGGCTACACCTTC; CDR3aa: CSAPEGYGYTF
d_gene: TRBD1; j_gene: TRBJ1-3; abundance: -; v_gene: TRBV6-1; CDR3nt: TGTGCCAGCAGTGACAACAGGGGAGTGGGAGGAAACACCATATATTTT; CDR3aa: CASSDNRGVGGNTIYF
d_gene: TRBD2; j_gene: TRBJ2-2; abundance: -; v_gene: TRBV5-1; CDR3nt: TGCGCCAGCAGCTTTGCACTAGCGGGAAACACCGGGGAGCTGTTTTTT; CDR3aa: CASSFALAGNTGELFF
d_gene: -; j_gene: TRBJ1-5; abundance: -; v_gene: TRBV11-2; CDR3nt: TGTGCCAGCAGCGAAGGACAGATCAATCAGCCCCAGCATTTT; CDR3aa: CASSEGQINQPQHF
d_gene: -; j_gene: TRBJ2-5; abundance: once; v_gene: TRBV9; CDR3nt: TGTGCCAGCAGCGTTCGGTCGAGTGGAGAGACCCAGTACTTC; CDR3aa: CASSVRSSGETQYF
d_gene: TRBD1; j_gene: TRBJ1-4; abundance: -; v_gene: TRBV18; CDR3nt: TGTGCCAGCTCACCACCAGGACAGGGCAAACTGTTTTTT; CDR3aa: CASSPPGQGKLFF
d_gene: -; j_gene: TRBJ1-4; abundance: -; v_gene: TRBV5-1; CDR3nt: TGCGCCAGCAGCCGAGCGGGTGGGGAAAAACTGTTTTTT; CDR3aa: CASSRAGGEKLFF